This record covers a single T cell receptor (beta chain). The sample comes from a study of blood T cell repertoires in COVID-19. Study-wide context: The United States, Italy and Spain supplied acute and convalescent COVID-19 samples. From T cells, B-cell-depleted T cells, or PBMCs came the material, which was cDNA or gDNA.

Authors' data handling: Estimation of nucleated cell counts was performed using reference gene primer amplification. Assay: immunoSEQ multiplex PCR; the TCRdb copy retains only in-frame clones and omits some. V and J calls plus clone size are reproduced from that table; the DNA served to infer D and trimming. Of under 150,000 clones listed, around 85% are singletons. Germline V CDR1 and CDR2: LNHDA, SQIVND (reference sequence). V lost 5 bases and J lost 8, with 21 bases in between. The CDR3 is 15 amino acids. The sequence was obtained from a human donor in a cohort sampled during active COVID-19. The rearrangement uses TRBV19 and TRBJ1-2; the D gene is possibly TRBD1 (6 bases). The sample comprised peripheral blood. Here the CDR3 reads CASSPQGSGEGGYTF. In DNA, the CDR3 is TGTGCCAGTAGTCCCCAGGGGTCCGGGGAAGGAGGCTACACCTTC. Filled out from reference TRBV19 and TRBJ1-2, the complete variable domain reads DGGITQSPKYLFRKEGQNVTLSCEQNLNHDAMYWYRQDPGQGLRLIYYSQIVNDFQKGDIAEGYSVSREKKESFPLTVTSAQKNPTAFYLCASSPQGSGEGGYTFGSGTRLTVV.